The rows below give T cell receptor beta chains drawn from one sample of a study of blood T cell repertoires in COVID-19. TCRdb's table, derived via immunoSEQ multiplex PCR, lists solely in-frame clones and lacks some. The sample consists of 250,000 to 300,000 clones, around 85% of them appearing once. The sequenced sample was peripheral blood. These receptors all come from a woman aged 30 to 39 with COVID-19, enrolled during active disease. Both conserved end residues are part of each CDR3. The D gene is left open where the match is weak. Size values are once, few and many counts, or a class for expanded clones, and some rows have none.

V gene	J gene	clone size	D gene	CDR3 DNA	CDR3 protein
TRBV27	TRBJ2-2	-	TRBD1	TGTGCCAGCAGTATCCTCCAGGGGGCGGGGGAGCTGTTTTTT	CASSILQGAGELFF
TRBV19	TRBJ1-4	-	TRBD1	TGTGCCAGTAGTGCCGCCGGGACAGGGAATGAAAAACTGTTTTTT	CASSAAGTGNEKLFF
TRBV28	TRBJ2-7	-	-	TGTGCCAGCAGTTCGGCAGGACTTTTAGTCTACGAGCAGTACTTC	CASSSAGLLVYEQYF
TRBV29-1	TRBJ2-3	-	-	TGCAGCGTCAGACAGGGCACAGATACGCAGTATTTT	CSVRQGTDTQYF
TRBV2	TRBJ2-7	-	-	TGTGCCAGCAGTGAAGACAGATTCTACGAGCAGTACTTC	CASSEDRFYEQYF
TRBV7-2	TRBJ2-4	-	-	TGTGCCAGCAGCTTAGATATCGGTGGGGGGAAAAACATTCAGTACTTC	CASSLDIGGGKNIQYF
TRBV7-9	TRBJ1-2	-	-	TGTGCCAGCAGCCCCGGAGGAGGTGGGGGGTATGGCTACACCTTC	CASSPGGGGGYGYTF
TRBV9	TRBJ2-1	-	-	TGTGCCAGCAGCGTATTGGTGGGGCCCTACAATGAGCAGTTCTTC	CASSVLVGPYNEQFF
TRBV5-1	TRBJ1-1	-	TRBD1	TGCGCCAGCACCGGACAGGAGAACACTGAAGCTTTCTTT	CASTGQENTEAFF
TRBV4-2	TRBJ1-6	-	-	TGTGCCAGCAGCCAAGATGGGAGGGTGTCCTATAATTCACCCCTCCACTTT	CASSQDGRVSYNSPLHF
TRBV6-5	TRBJ1-3	-	-	TGTGCCAGCACACTGGACAGCCACTCTGGAAACACCATATATTTT	CASTLDSHSGNTIYF
TRBV18	TRBJ1-6	-	-	TGTGCCAGCTCACAACAGGGAGGGAATTCACCCCTCCACTTT	CASSQQGGNSPLHF
TRBV7-9	TRBJ1-2	-	-	TGTGCCAGCAGCTTAGCGGGGCAGGGCCCTAACTATGGCTACACCTTC	CASSLAGQGPNYGYTF
TRBV27	TRBJ2-7	-	-	TGTGCCAGCAGCAGGAACTCCTACGAGCAGTACTTC	CASSRNSYEQYF
TRBV21-1	TRBJ2-3	-	-	TGTGCCAGCAGCAAATGCGGGACTAGCAGAGAGGGAACGCAGTATTTT	CASSKCGTSREGTQYF
TRBV24-1	TRBJ2-1	-	TRBD2	TGTGCCACGAGAGCGGGGGGGCCTGAGCATGAGCAGTTCTTC	CATRAGGPEHEQFF
TRBV7-2	TRBJ2-2	-	TRBD2	TGTGCCAGCAGCTTCCAACGACTAGCGGGGGTGGAGCTGTTTTTT	CASSFQRLAGVELFF
TRBV10-1	TRBJ1-1	few	-	TGCGCCAGCAACCCGGGACATCCGGAAGCTTTCTTT	CASNPGHPEAFF
TRBV5-8	TRBJ2-3	-	-	TGTGCCAGCAGCTCTCACAAGGCTAGAAATACGCAGTATTTT	CASSSHKARNTQYF
TRBV12-5	TRBJ2-7	-	-	TGTGCTAGTGGTTTGTCATGGGGGGTCTCCTACGAGCAGTACTTC	CASGLSWGVSYEQYF
TRBV5-1	TRBJ2-7	-	-	TGCGCCAGCAGGCAAATACAGGGTATGGACGAGCAGTACTTC	CASRQIQGMDEQYF
TRBV4-2	TRBJ2-2	-	-	TGTGCCAGCAGCACTTCCGACAGGTCGAACACCGGGGAGCTGTTTTTT	CASSTSDRSNTGELFF
TRBV19	TRBJ2-7	-	-	TGTGCCAGTAGTGCAGGGACTTCCTACGAGCAGTACTTC	CASSAGTSYEQYF
TRBV6-6	TRBJ1-1	-	-	TGTGCCAGCAGTTCCGCTCTGGGCGCTGAAGCTTTCTTT	CASSSALGAEAFF
TRBV6-5	TRBJ2-3	-	TRBD2	TGTGCCAGCATCCTTAGCGGGGGGGGCACAGATACGCAGTATTTT	CASILSGGGTDTQYF
TRBV19	TRBJ2-1	-	TRBD2	TGTGCCAGTAGTCCTGTAGCGGGGGGCCAACTGCTCTTC	CASSPVAGGQLLF
TRBV5-5	TRBJ2-7	-	TRBD2	TGTGCCAGCAGCCGGGGACTAGCGGGCCTCTCCTACGAGCAGTACTTC	CASSRGLAGLSYEQYF
TRBV2	TRBJ2-7	-	-	TGTGCCAGCAGTGAACTCGGCTACGAGCAGTACTTC	CASSELGYEQYF
TRBV5-4	TRBJ2-5	-	-	TGTGCCAGCAGCTCGCGAACAGTACAAGAGACCCAGTACTTC	CASSSRTVQETQYF
TRBV5-5	TRBJ2-5	-	-	TGTGCCAGCAGCTTTCTGGAGACCCAGTACTTC	CASSFLETQYF
TRBV5-1	TRBJ2-5	once	TRBD2	TGCGCCAGCAGCCTAGGACTAGCGGGTCTCCAAGAGACCCAGTACTTC	CASSLGLAGLQETQYF
TRBV7-9	TRBJ2-1	once	-	TGTGCCAGCAGCCCGGGGTACAATGAGCAGTTCTTC	CASSPGYNEQFF
TRBV9	TRBJ1-2	-	-	TGTGCCAGCAGCCCACACAGGGCTAACTATGGCTACACCTTC	CASSPHRANYGYTF
TRBV10-3	TRBJ2-7	-	TRBD1	TGTGCCATCAGTAATACCCAGACAGGGGCCTACGAGCAGTACTTC	CAISNTQTGAYEQYF
TRBV9	TRBJ2-1	-	TRBD2	TGTGCCAGCCGGGAGGGGCCCTCAATCGACAATGAGCAGTTCTTC	CASREGPSIDNEQFF